This entry features one TCR beta chain sequence. Its specificity is not known. This specimen belongs to a study of regulatory T cells in long-lasting Graves disease. About the study: It was over 5 years of antithyroid drugs, with positive TSH receptor antibodies, that meant persistent Graves' disease. Study findings and constraints: TRBV28 was favored in persistent disease, as were TRBJ1-2 and TRBJ2-5.

Time point given: persistent/refractory GD, antithyroid drugs over 5 years with positive TRAb. The TCR library was made from RNA that had been extracted from PBMCs in TRIzol. The source of the patients was an endocrinology department in Xi'an, China. Arm-PCR with iRepertoire HTBI primers amplified the CDR3 regions for these TCR beta libraries. Authors' data handling: From all samples, identification returned approximately 14 TRBJ and approximately 62 TRBV segments. A single record per CDR3 protein comes from TCRdb applying MiXCR to the multiplex PCR reads. TCRdb's processing, not the authors' own work, is the source of the V and J calls. This table holds around 500,000 distinct CDR3 sequences, around 20% found once. The CDR3 sequence is 11 residues long. The V end was cut by 4 bases, the J end by 3 bases, with 7 bases between. Per germline, CDR1 SQVTM and CDR2 ANQGSEA.

This sequence originates from a female donor with Graves disease. The rearrangement joins TRBV29-1 to TRBJ2-7, with D perhaps TRBD2 (6 bases). The source was peripheral blood mononuclear cells (PBMCs), collected when the disease was refractory, from a patient treated with antithyroid drugs. The DNA for the CDR3 is TGCAGCGTTGGGGGGGTCTACGAGCAGTACTTC. The encoded protein is CSVGGVYEQYF.